Shown below are 7 T cell receptor beta chains from a single sample sequenced in a study of vaccination effects on CD4 cells after COVID-19. Profiling relied on immunoSEQ multiplex PCR, and the TCRdb table lists in-frame clones only, not all of them. Among tens of thousands of clones listed, more than 55% were seen once. These receptors' antigens are unknown. Antigen-specific CD4+ T cells were first expanded with viral peptide pools by the ViraFEST assay and only then sequenced. Subsequent to approximately 11 days of culture, CD4+ T cells were isolated. Participants were vaccinated with two doses of either the BNT162b2 or mRNA-1273 vaccine. Sequenced material: CD4+ T cells from PBMCs cultured with SARS-CoV-2 spike peptides, taken after COVID-19 vaccination. These TCRs come from a human donor who received a COVID-19 vaccine.

In its sample, this clone is medium-sized. CDR3 sequence (DNA): TGTGCCAGCAGTGAAAGTAGTAGCGGGAGTAGCGAGCAGTACTTC. This encodes CASSESSSGSSEQYF. The chain uses TRBV6-1 and TRBJ2-7; 9 bases are a match to TRBD2. The CDR3 is 15 residues long. V was pared by 2 bases and J by 6 bases, with 8 bases of the junction left unmatched. Germline-derived CDR1 and CDR2 are MNHNS and SASEGT.

Here the CDR3 reads CASSQGTGVYGNTIYF. The CDR3 DNA is TGTGCCAGCAGCCAAGGGACAGGGGTGTACGGAAACACCATATATTTT. The chain joins TRBV3-1 (or the pseudogene TRBV3-2) to TRBJ1-3; TRBD1 agrees at 9 bases. With 1 base clipped from V and 4 bases from J, the junction kept 5 bases outside the gene matches. Germline CDR1 reads LGHDT; CDR2 reads YNNKEL (reference sequence). The CDR3 runs to 16 residues.

The chain uses TRBV19 and TRBJ2-2, with a tentative D call TRBD2 (7 bases). This CDR3 spans 15 amino acids. CDR1 is LNHDA and CDR2 is SQIVND in the germline V gene (reference sequence). V was clipped by 5 bases and J by 6 bases, with 16 bases between them. CDR3 residues: CASSEGGGFAGELFF. As DNA, the CDR3 is TGTGCCAGTAGTGAGGGCGGGGGCTTTGCCGGGGAGCTGTTTTTT.

The chain carries TRBV25-1 and TRBJ1-2; 7 nucleotides agree with TRBD1. Per the germline V gene, CDR1 is MGHDK and CDR2 is SYGVNS. The junction had 9 bases not matched to a gene; V was cut back by 7 bases and J by 4 bases. This CDR3 spans 14 amino acids. CDR3 sequence: CASTAGTASYGYTF. CDR3 nucleotide sequence: TGTGCCAGCACTGCCGGGACAGCTTCCTATGGCTACACCTTC.

This chain joins TRBV5-4 and TRBJ1-1; the D gene is possibly TRBD1 (5 bases). V was trimmed by 1 base and J by 4 bases, leaving 11 bases between them. In germline, CDR1 is SGHNT, CDR2 YYREEE (reference sequence). This CDR3 region has 14 residues. The CDR3 coding sequence is TGTGCCAGCAGCTTGTCCCAGGGTGTCACTGAAGCTTTCTTT. Protein product: CASSLSQGVTEAFF.

This clone occurred a few times. V is TRBV19 and J is TRBJ1-5; 7 nucleotides align to TRBD1. The CDR3 spans 14 residues. Germline CDR1 is LNHDA and CDR2 is SQIVND (reference sequence). J lost 4 bases, V lost 5 bases, and 5 bases had no gene match. The CDR3 here is CASSSQGGNQPQHF. The CDR3 DNA reads TGTGCCAGTAGTTCGCAGGGGGGTAATCAGCCCCAGCATTTT.

In nucleotides, the CDR3 is TGTGCCAGCAGCCTCCGGGATTGGCCGCTCTACGAGCAGTACTTC. It specifies CASSLRDWPLYEQYF. V usage is TRBV3-1 (or the pseudogene TRBV3-2) and J usage is TRBJ2-7; tentatively, D is TRBD2 (5 bases). The CDR3 covers 15 residues. Trimming left V 4 bases short and J 3 bases short, with 16 bases between. Germline V lookup: CDR1 LGHDT, CDR2 YNNKEL (reference sequence).